This T cell receptor (beta chain) was obtained from a study of blood T cell repertoires in COVID-19. Trimming took off 4 bases at V and 0 bases at J, with 15 bases between the two ends. CDR3 length: 16 amino acids. CDR1 SGDLS and CDR2 YYNGEE come from the germline V gene. Some clones are missing from TCRdb's copy, which holds only in-frame ones; the method was immunoSEQ multiplex PCR. In the table there are under 95,000 clones, roughly 80% of which are singletons. The receptor was derived from a man aged 65 to 79 with acute or convalescent COVID-19. V and J are TRBV9 and TRBJ2-3; TRBD2 might be the D (6 bases). The material sequenced was peripheral blood. This CDR3 is CASSIGGSGSTDTQYF. CDR3 in DNA: TGTGCCAGCAGCATAGGTGGTAGCGGTAGCACAGATACGCAGTATTTT. The full variable domain, completed using reference TRBV9 and TRBJ2-3, is DSGVTQTPKHLITATGQRVTLRCSPRSGDLSVYWYQQSLDQGLQFLIQYYNGEERAKGNILERFSAQQFPDLHSELNLSSLELGDSALYFCASSIGGSGSTDTQYFGPGTRLTVL.